Sequencing of this T cell receptor beta chain was carried out in a study of T cell repertoires in cytomegalovirus infection. At the level of the study: TCR beta signatures that were public indicated CMV infection and matching HLA type. Overall study results and limits: Predominance within the ex vivo response was attributable to HLA-C-restricted CMV-specific TCR beta clonotypes. CMV carriers having the relevant HLA were flagged by cumulative public TCR beta family frequency.

About this clonotype: Antigen: not known.

Via MiXCR, TCRdb re-called the reads, giving one row per CDR3 protein. The profile shows 100,000 to 150,000 distinct CDR3 sequences, roughly 8.2% of them singletons. The clonotype was recovered from a human donor in good health (CMV status not recorded). Some clones in this sample may be carry-over from other donors' samples. Sequenced input: PBMCs.

The CDR3 DNA reads as TGTGCCAGCACCCGAGTAGCGGACAGCGGCCGGGACGAGCAGTACTTC. This sequence encodes CASTRVADSGRDEQYF. The chain joins TRBV28 to TRBJ2-7; D could derive from TRBD1 or TRBD2 (6 bases each). In germline, CDR1 is MDHEN, CDR2 SYDVKM. CDR3 length: 16 residues. Trimming cost V 7 bases and J 5 bases, with 24 bases left between them.